These T cell receptor beta chains were read from a single sample in a study of shared clonotypes between healthy human individuals. TCRdb's table, derived via immunoSEQ multiplex PCR, lists solely in-frame clones and lacks some. The table has around 2.5 million clones, 90% to 95% seen once. Sequenced input: naive CD4+ T cells from PBMCs. The source is a man aged 18 to 30 in good health. Some clones in this sample may be carry-over from other donors' samples. The CDR3 runs from the conserved cysteine through the conserved F or W. D genes are given only for firm matches. The size entry is marked missing in some rows and otherwise reads once, few, many or a size class.

- | TRBJ2-7 | TRBV11-1 | - | TGTGCCAGCAGCCCCCTCGGAGGGCCCGACGAGCAGTACTTC | CASSPLGGPDEQYF
TRBD2 | TRBJ2-1 | TRBV5-1 | - | TGCGCCAGCAGCTTGGTAGTAGCGGGAGGCAATGAGCAGTTCTTC | CASSLVVAGGNEQFF
- | TRBJ2-5 | TRBV2 | - | TGTGCCAGCAGTGAAGACAGAACACAAGAGACCCAGTACTTC | CASSEDRTQETQYF
TRBD2 | TRBJ2-2 | TRBV18 | few | TGTGCCAGCTCACGCCAGCGGGAGCGCACCGGGGAGCTGTTTTTT | CASSRQRERTGELFF
- | TRBJ2-3 | TRBV5-5 | - | TGTGCCAGCAGCTTCGTCTTGCCACCCACAGATACGCAGTATTTT | CASSFVLPPTDTQYF
TRBD1 | TRBJ1-2 | TRBV7-2 | - | TGTGCCAGCAGCTCCCTGCCAGGGGGCTCCTATGGCTACACCTTC | CASSSLPGGSYGYTF
- | TRBJ2-7 | TRBV28 | - | TGTGCCAGCAGCTGGGGCCCAGCACCCTACGAGCAGTACTTC | CASSWGPAPYEQYF
- | TRBJ2-7 | TRBV2 | - | TGTGCCAGCAAGGATCGGGCCTACGAGCAGTACTTC | CASKDRAYEQYF
- | TRBJ2-1 | TRBV9 | once | TGTGCCAGCGGCAGCGTGGCCGGTGAGCAGTTCTTC | CASGSVAGEQFF
- | TRBJ1-2 | TRBV20-1 | - | TGCAGTGCTAGGCTAGGGACCGACTCTCACTTC | CSARLGTDSHF
- | TRBJ2-1 | TRBV28 | - | TGTGCCAGCAGCCTAGGTGGGTACAATGAGCAGTTCTTC | CASSLGGYNEQFF
- | TRBJ1-2 | TRBV7-9 | - | TGTGCCAGCAGCCGAGGGCAGGGAATGTGGGGCTACACCTTC | CASSRGQGMWGYTF
TRBD1 | TRBJ1-2 | TRBV11-2 | - | TGTGCCAGCAGCCCAGGACAGGGGGCGTACTATGGCTACACCTTC | CASSPGQGAYYGYTF
TRBD2 | TRBJ2-3 | TRBV5-6 | - | TGTGCCAGCAGGTCGGGACTAAAGCCCGATACGCAGTATTTT | CASRSGLKPDTQYF
- | TRBJ1-2 | TRBV5-5 | - | TGTGCCAGCAGCTTGGTGCCAGGACGGTACCCTAACTATGGCTACACCTTC | CASSLVPGRYPNYGYTF
- | TRBJ2-1 | TRBV30 | few | TGTGCCTGCAATGAGCAGTTCTTC | CACNEQFF
- | TRBJ1-3 | TRBV30 | - | TGTGCCTGGAGTGTTTGGGAGCAGAGCGGAAACACCATATATTTT | CAWSVWEQSGNTIYF
- | TRBJ1-5 | TRBV6-1 | - | TGTGCCAGCAGTGAAAATCGGCCAGGGAGCAATCAGCCCCAGCATTTT | CASSENRPGSNQPQHF
- | TRBJ1-1 | TRBV2 | - | TGTGCCAGCAGAGACGACTGGAACACTGAAGCTTTCTTT | CASRDDWNTEAFF
TRBD1 | TRBJ2-1 | TRBV6-1 | - | TGTGCCAGCAGAGGGGACAGGTACAATGAGCAGTTCTTC | CASRGDRYNEQFF
- | TRBJ2-7 | TRBV7-2 | - | TGTGCCAGCAGCTTAGATGGTGCAGGCTACGAGCAGTACTTC | CASSLDGAGYEQYF
TRBD1 | TRBJ2-7 | TRBV6-5 | once | TGTGCCAGCAGCGAGGGACAGGGGGGCTACGAGCAGTACTTC | CASSEGQGGYEQYF
- | TRBJ1-1 | TRBV7-9 | - | TGTGCCAGCAACCCGCGGGAGGAGGGGGGGACTGAAGCTTTCTTT | CASNPREEGGTEAFF
- | TRBJ2-1 | TRBV4-1 | - | TGCGCCAGCAGCCAACCCGCCCGGACCTCCTACAATGAGCAGTTCTTC | CASSQPARTSYNEQFF
- | TRBJ1-5 | TRBV28 | - | TGTGCCAGCAGTTTACCCCTCGTGACAGCCTATAGCAATCAGCCCCAGCATTTT | CASSLPLVTAYSNQPQHF
TRBD2 | TRBJ2-5 | TRBV7-2 | - | TGTGCCAGCAGCTTAGTAGTTCGGAGTAGCGGGAGGATTGAGACCCAGTACTTC | CASSLVVRSSGRIETQYF
- | TRBJ1-5 | TRBV23-1 | - | TGCGCCAGCAGTCAATCTGCGTCGGGCAATCAGCCCCAGCATTTT | CASSQSASGNQPQHF
- | TRBJ1-1 | TRBV7-9 | - | TGTGCCAGCAGCTTAGGGGTCTCCACTGAAGCTTTCTTT | CASSLGVSTEAFF
- | TRBJ2-7 | TRBV7-2 | - | TGTGCCAGCAGCTTAGCGCGCACACACGAGCAGTACTTC | CASSLARTHEQYF
- | TRBJ2-3 | TRBV6-1 | - | TGTGCCAGCAGATTGTTTCGGGAGATGTCGGATACGCAGTATTTT | CASRLFREMSDTQYF
TRBD2 | TRBJ2-7 | TRBV5-1 | - | TGCGCCAGCAGCGTGACTAGCGTCGGATCCTACGAGCAGTACTTC | CASSVTSVGSYEQYF
- | TRBJ1-1 | TRBV4-2 | - | TGTGCCAGCAGCCAAGAACCTCAGGGGACTCACACTGAAGCTTTCTTT | CASSQEPQGTHTEAFF
- | TRBJ2-7 | TRBV28 | - | TGTGCCAGCAGTTCTGGCCAACGGCAGGGACAGTACTTC | CASSSGQRQGQYF
- | TRBJ1-2 | TRBV29-1 | - | TGCAGCGTGAATGGCTACACCTTC | CSVNGYTF
TRBD1 | TRBJ1-2 | TRBV28 | once | TGTGCCAGCAGTCGACAGGGCGGGGCCTATGGCTACACCTTC | CASSRQGGAYGYTF
- | TRBJ1-5 | TRBV7-9 | - | TGTGCCAGCAGCCTCGGGGCGGGTTCGAGCAATCAGCCCCAGCATTTT | CASSLGAGSSNQPQHF
- | TRBJ1-5 | TRBV6-1 | - | TGTGCCAGCAGTGAAGGACTGTATAGCAATCAGCCCCAGCATTTT | CASSEGLYSNQPQHF
TRBD1 | TRBJ1-2 | TRBV15 | - | TGTGCCACCAGCAGCAATCCCGGGACAGGGGTCGGTGGCTACACCTTC | CATSSNPGTGVGGYTF
- | TRBJ2-7 | TRBV5-6 | - | TGTGCCAGCAAGCGGGGGCCGGGACAGGGCTTCTACGAGCAGTACTTC | CASKRGPGQGFYEQYF
TRBD2 | TRBJ2-1 | TRBV11-2 | - | TGTGCCAGCAGCTTAAGTTTTAGCGGGAGGGAAGTTCCGTTCTTC | CASSLSFSGREVPFF
- | TRBJ1-2 | TRBV28 | - | TGTGCCAGCAGTTATGGACACTCCGGCTACTCTGGCTACACCTTC | CASSYGHSGYSGYTF
TRBD2 | TRBJ2-3 | TRBV7-2 | - | TGTGCCAGCAGCTGGAGGACTAGCGGCACAGATACGCAGTATTTT | CASSWRTSGTDTQYF
- | TRBJ2-3 | TRBV5-1 | - | TGCGCCAGCAGCTTGGATCCGTCGTATACGCAGTATTTT | CASSLDPSYTQYF
- | TRBJ1-1 | TRBV15 | - | TGTGCCACCAGCGGCCACAGGGATGGTGAAGCTTTCTTT | CATSGHRDGEAFF
- | TRBJ2-7 | TRBV5-1 | - | TGCGCCAGCAGCCTTGAGGGGGGCCCGGTTGAGCAGTACTTC | CASSLEGGPVEQYF
- | TRBJ2-1 | TRBV5-4 | - | TGTGCCAGCAGCTCGAACTGGGAGCAGTTCTTC | CASSSNWEQFF
- | TRBJ1-3 | TRBV6-5 | - | TGTGCCAGCAGTCGGGCTCCCTCTGGAAACACCATATATTTT | CASSRAPSGNTIYF
- | TRBJ1-1 | TRBV20-1 | - | TGCAGTGCTGGGAGAGGGGTTCAAGCTTTCTTT | CSAGRGVQAFF
- | TRBJ2-3 | TRBV2 | - | TGTGCCAGCAGTTACCAGGGGAACACAGATACGCAGTATTTT | CASSYQGNTDTQYF
TRBD2 | TRBJ2-1 | TRBV11-3 | - | TGTGCCAGCAGCCATAAGCGGGGATCCTACAATGAGCAGTTCTTC | CASSHKRGSYNEQFF